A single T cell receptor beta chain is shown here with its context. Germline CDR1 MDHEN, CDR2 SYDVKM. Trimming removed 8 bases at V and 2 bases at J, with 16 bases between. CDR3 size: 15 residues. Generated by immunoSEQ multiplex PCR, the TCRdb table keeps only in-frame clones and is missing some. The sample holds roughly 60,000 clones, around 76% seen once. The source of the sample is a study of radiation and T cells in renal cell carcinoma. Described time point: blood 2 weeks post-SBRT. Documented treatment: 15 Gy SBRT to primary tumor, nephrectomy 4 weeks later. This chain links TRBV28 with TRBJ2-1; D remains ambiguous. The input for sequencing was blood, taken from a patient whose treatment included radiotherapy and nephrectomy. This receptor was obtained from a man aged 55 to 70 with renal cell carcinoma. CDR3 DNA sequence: TGTGCCAGCTCACCGCCTAGTCCCCCCTACAATGAGCAGTTCTTC. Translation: CASSPPSPPYNEQFF.